A selection of T cell receptor beta chains follows, all from one sample in a study of tumor and adjacent non-tumor tissue in lung cancer. TCRdb reanalysed the multiplex PCR reads using MiXCR and keeps one entry per CDR3 protein. The sample consists of around 60,000 distinct CDR3 sequences, 61% of them appearing once. The sample taken for sequencing was distant non-tumor lung tissue. These receptors were taken from a man in his 70s with non-small cell lung cancer. CDR3s include the opening cysteine and the closing phenylalanine or tryptophan. A D gene is named only where the DNA matches it firmly. Only some rows state a clone size, as once, few, many or a class for expanded clones.

>many|TRBJ1-5|.|TRBV28
CASATSNQPQHF
TGTGCCAGCGCGACTAGCAATCAGCCCCAGCATTTT
>.|TRBJ1-4|TRBD1|TRBV12-3/TRBV12-4
CASRLLGTEDEKLFF
TGTGCCAGCAGACTCCTCGGGACAGAAGATGAAAAACTGTTTTTT
>few|TRBJ2-3|.|TRBV5-1
CASSLAGERGTQYF
TGCGCCAGCAGCTTGGCGGGCGAGAGAGGCACGCAGTATTTT
>.|TRBJ2-3|.|TRBV4-2
CASSPREALHSGSTDTQYF
TGTGCCAGCAGCCCTCGAGAGGCCCTGCATAGCGGAAGCACAGACACGCAGTATTTT
>many|TRBJ2-7|.|TRBV28
CASSSTGAPPRDEQYF
TGTGCCAGCAGTTCGACGGGGGCCCCCCCCAGGGACGAGCAGTACTTC
>.|TRBJ2-1|.|TRBV6-5
CAIRRLGEQFF
TGTGCCATCAGGCGACTGGGGGAGCAGTTCTTC
>few|TRBJ2-2|.|TRBV11-3
CASGRKGSTGELFF
TGTGCCAGCGGCAGAAAGGGATCCACCGGGGAACTGTTTTTT
>.|TRBJ2-1|TRBD2|TRBV4-1
CASSHGLAGVRFF
TGCGCCAGCAGCCATGGACTAGCGGGAGTGAGGTTCTTC
>many|TRBJ2-5|TRBD1|TRBV29-1
CSVVLRQGVQETQYF
TGCAGCGTTGTTTTAAGGCAGGGGGTCCAAGAGACCCAGTACTTC
>.|TRBJ2-5|.|TRBV5-4
CTSSLEVHETQYF
TGTACCAGCAGCTTGGAGGTCCATGAGACCCAGTACTTC
>few|TRBJ1-3|TRBD1|TRBV10-3
CAISAIGTGSSGNTIYF
TGTGCCATCAGTGCGATAGGGACAGGGAGCTCTGGAAACACCATATATTTT
>few|TRBJ2-3|.|TRBV11-3
CASSIPGNTQYF
TGTGCCAGCAGTATCCCGGGGAATACGCAGTATTTC
>.|TRBJ2-2|.|TRBV18
CATYSTLGGNTGELFF
TGTGCCACCTACTCCACCCTTGGGGGTAACACCGGGGAGCTGTTTTTT
>.|TRBJ2-1|TRBD2|TRBV14
CASNQESRPLAGKNEQFF
TGTGCCAGCAACCAAGAATCTCGGCCACTAGCGGGAAAAAATGAGCAGTTCTTC
>.|TRBJ2-2|.|TRBV19
CASTEGTNTGELFF
TGTGCCAGTACCGAAGGGACCAACACCGGGGAGCTGTTTTTT
>.|TRBJ1-2|TRBD1|TRBV11-1
CASSTRDSYGYTF
TGTGCCAGCAGCACCCGGGACAGTTATGGCTACACCTTC
>.|TRBJ2-5|.|TRBV29-1
CSVEDASQYHQETQYF
TGCAGCGTTGAAGATGCGTCCCAGTATCACCAAGAGACCCAGTACTTC
>.|TRBJ1-1|TRBD1|TRBV7-3
CASNPRQGGDGSEAFF
TGTGCCAGCAACCCTCGACAGGGTGGGGACGGTTCTGAAGCTTTCTTC
>.|TRBJ2-2|.|TRBV28
CVSSFGGGRAGELFF
TGTGTCAGTAGTTTTGGAGGGGGTCGCGCCGGGGAGCTGTTTTTT
>.|TRBJ2-3|.|TRBV20-1
CSARERGRSTDTQYF
TGCAGTGCTAGAGAGCGGGGGCGAAGCACAGATACGCAGTATTTT
>many|TRBJ2-3|.|TRBV10-3
CAIRPGQGPTDTQYF
TGTGCCATCAGGCCCGGCCAAGGGCCCACAGATACGCAGTATTTT
>.|TRBJ2-5|.|TRBV11-2
CASSLVDGGLGETLYF
TGTGCCAGCAGCTTAGTCGACGGGGGATTGGGGGAGACCCTGTACTTC
>many|TRBJ2-5|TRBD2|TRBV29-1
CSVDGLAGELKETQYF
TGCAGCGTTGATGGGCTAGCGGGGGAATTAAAAGAGACCCAGTACTTC
>.|TRBJ2-5|TRBD2|TRBV15
CATSRDRSGDETQHF
TGTGCCACCAGCAGAGATCGGAGCGGGGATGAGACCCAGCACTTC
>.|TRBJ2-3|.|TRBV18
CASSEERGDTDTQYF
TGTGCCAGCAGTGAGGAACGTGGGGACACAGATACGCAGTATTTT
>.|TRBJ2-3|TRBD2|TRBV4-2
CVSSQGLGGATDTQYF
TGTGTCAGCAGCCAAGGTTTGGGAGGGGCCACAGATACGCAGTATTTT
>.|TRBJ2-7|.|TRBV4-2
CASSPPRGWGSGEQYF
TGTGCCAGCAGCCCCCCACGGGGCTGGGGCTCAGGTGAGCAGTACTTC
>.|TRBJ2-3|TRBD2|TRBV6-5
CASSKAGRKDTQYF
TGTGCCAGCAGTAAAGCCGGGAGGAAAGATACGCAGTACTTT
>few|TRBJ2-2|TRBD1|TRBV11-2
CASSLQGTLFTGELLF
TGTGCTAGCAGCCTACAGGGGACGTTGTTCACCGGGGAGCTGCTTTTT
>.|TRBJ2-5|.|TRBV28
CASSLPLPSETQYF
TGTGCCAGCAGTTTACCTTTGCCCTCCGAGACCCAGTACTTC
>many|TRBJ2-2|.|TRBV6-6
CAIPGAEGTGELFF
TGTGCCATCCCAGGGGCCGAGGGGACCGGGGAGCTGTTTTTT
>.|TRBJ1-5|TRBD1|TRBV5-6
CASSRMPGQGAYQPQHF
TGTGCCAGCAGCCGCATGCCGGGACAGGGGGCTTATCAACCCCAGCATTTT
>.|TRBJ2-7|TRBD1|TRBV28
CASIRQGVTYEQYF
TGTGCCTCCATCCGACAGGGTGTCACCTACGAGCAGTACTTC
>many|TRBJ1-1|.|TRBV29-1
CSAERGNTEAFF
TGCAGCGCCGAGAGAGGGAACACTGAAGCTTTCTTT
>.|TRBJ1-5|TRBD1|TRBV29-1
CSVDIRTGGSSNQTQHF
TGCAGCGTAGACATCAGGACAGGGGGCTCGAGCAATCAGACCCAGCATTTT
>.|TRBJ2-7|.|TRBV5-1
CASSPQGPGSYEQYF
TGCGCCAGCAGCCCCCAGGGGCCCGGTTCCTACGAGCAGTACTTC
>once|TRBJ1-6|TRBD1|TRBV10-3
CTISDGTADNSPLHF
TGTACCATCAGCGACGGGACAGCAGATAATTCACCTCTCCACTTT
>.|TRBJ2-7|.|TRBV6-5
CASSYSTDSESKQHF
TGTGCCAGCAGTTACTCCACGGACAGCGAAAGTAAGCAGCACTTC
>.|TRBJ2-7|.|TRBV6-6
CASRALTQGPHEQYF
TGTGCCAGCAGAGCACTAACTCAAGGGCCCCACGAGCAGTACTTC
>.|TRBJ2-1|.|TRBV11-2
CASSVLVLSNEQFF
TGTGCCAGCAGCGTATTAGTACTTTCAAATGAGCAGTTCTTC
>once|TRBJ1-1|.|TRBV14
CASNQDPNTEAFF
TGTGCCAGCAACCAAGATCCTAACACTGAAGCTTTCTTT
>.|TRBJ2-3|TRBD2|TRBV29-1
CSVAGTCSGRGADTQYF
TGCAGCGTTGCAGGGACATGCAGCGGGAGAGGAGCAGATACGCAGTATTTT
>once|TRBJ2-7|.|TRBV4-1
CASIQGAGRTSYEQYF
TGCGCCAGCATCCAAGGGGCGGGAAGGACCTCCTACGAGCAGTACTTC
>.|TRBJ2-4|.|TRBV4-1
CASSAGRGQAKNIQYF
TGCGCCAGCAGCGCAGGCCGGGGGCAAGCGAAAAACATTCAGTACTTC
>many|TRBJ2-7|TRBD1|TRBV12-3/TRBV12-4
CASCLGQGAYEQYF
TGTGCCAGCTGCCTCGGACAGGGGGCCTACGAGCAGTACTTC
>many|TRBJ1-1|.|TRBV20-1
CSALKRLNTEAFF
TGCAGTGCCCTCAAAAGGCTGAACACTGAAGCTTTCTTT
>.|TRBJ2-3|.|TRBV4-2
CASNPGGRDTQYF
TGTGCCAGCAACCCCGGGGGAAGAGATACGCAGTATTTT
>.|TRBJ2-5|.|TRBV11-3
CASSLGRLARVQETQYF
TGTGCCAGCAGCTTGGGGAGGTTAGCGAGAGTACAAGAGACCCAGTACTTC
>many|TRBJ1-2|.|TRBV6-5
CASSYPGPHYGYTF
TGTGCCAGCAGTTATCCAGGGCCACACTATGGCTACACCTTC
>.|TRBJ2-7|TRBD2|TRBV11-2
CASSPIQGLENEQYF
TGTGCCAGCAGCCCCATCCAGGGACTAGAGAACGAGCAGTACTTC
>.|TRBJ1-3|.|TRBV6-5
CANSYSHPSSGNTIYF
TGTGCCAACAGTTACTCTCACCCGAGCTCTGGAAACACCATATATTTT
>.|TRBJ2-2|.|TRBV20-1
CSARGQSNTGELFF
TGCAGTGCTAGAGGACAGTCGAACACCGGGGAGCTGTTTTTT